This T cell receptor (beta chain) derives from a study of T-cell reconstitution after alpha-beta-depleted transplantation in children. Germline loops: CDR1 MDHEN, CDR2 SYDVKM. The CDR3 totals 14 residues. Trimming took 6 bases from V and 3 from J; bases not matched to a gene: 6. About this clonotype itself: What it recognizes is unknown.

Unique molecular identifiers were used to barcode this TCRbeta library. TCRdb re-analysed the PCR reads in MiXCR, keeping a single row per CDR3 protein. This sample has 440,000 or so distinct CDR3 sequences, with around 46% found just once. Broader study findings: The origin of high day-60 TCRbeta diversity in some patients lay in surviving recipient T cells and thymic progenitors. After transplant, at about two months, alpha-beta T cells were reportedly derived from several hundred expanded graft clones.

The gene calls are TRBV28 and TRBJ2-7; 9 nucleotides line up with TRBD1. The clonotype comes from a girl aged 2-10 years with aplastic anemia, due to receive a stem cell transplant. The sample consisted of PBMCs, taken before TCRalphabeta/CD19-depleted stem cell transplant. The CDR3 protein is CASSVQGALYEQYF. The CDR3, as DNA: TGTGCCAGCAGCGTACAGGGGGCGCTCTACGAGCAGTACTTC.